The T cell receptor (beta chain) described here comes from a study of shared clonotypes between healthy human individuals (dated by TCRdb to between 2020 and 2021). Context from the whole study: The cohort included three men and a couple of women between 18 and 49 years of age. Each donor's leukapheresis produced roughly between roughly 0.94 and 9.5 billion PBMCs. For each donor, CD4 naive and CD4 memory were each given three plates, CD8 naive was given two plates, and CD8 memory was given one plate. The study deeply sequenced blood TCR repertoires of about five healthy adults to estimate repertoire size and the extent of clonotype sharing between individuals. To increase sequencing depth and limit assay-specific biases, different laboratories used diverse techniques to prepare libraries and sequence TCR repertoires. General findings and caveats noted by the study authors: Based on pairwise subsampling, the degree of clonotype sharing among donors was expected to be affected by sequencing depth. Sharing across several donors was observed for approximately 4.6% of naive CD4, over 3% of naive CD8, 2% to 2.5% of memory CD4, and roughly 0.43% of memory CD8 clonotypes. Because the study included a small number of donors, the genetic and exposure-history diversity represented was limited. Larger estimated clonotype richness was generally found for naive subsets than for memory subsets. Sampling was restricted to blood, and TCR repertoires in tissues likely differ from the TCR repertoires found in blood. Compared with non-shared clonotypes, the clonotypes found in all four sorted-subset donors had higher generation probabilities. Rarefaction of sorted-subset datasets indicated incomplete sequencing despite the large sequencing depth.

TCR CDR3 regions were amplified from genomic DNA by multiplex PCR using the deep immunoSEQ assay. For each cell subset, the extracted genomic DNA was distributed evenly across all wells of several immunoSEQ 96-well plates, and each plate served as one replicate. For sorted subsets, approximately 200 ng of genomic DNA, equivalent to 30,000 or so T cell genomes, went into each replicate PCR. Purified libraries were measured with a Qubit 3.0 fluorometer, size-checked on a Bioanalyzer 2100, and measured again with the KAPA Library Quantification kit. Every immunoSEQ 96-well plate was sequenced on a separate single-read 150-cycle Illumina NextSeq 550 flow cell. For the original study's pipeline: Because only junctional sequences without quality scores were contained in the immunoSEQ output, filtering matching that applied to full-length reads could not be performed. To assign V/J genes and CDR3, sequences were annotated against IMGT germline references using PyIR, a Python wrapper for IgBLAST v1.9. Reads with weak V/J assignments (E-value above 1e-6), missing CDR3, stop codons, out-of-frame junctions, or ambiguous translated residues were removed. V3J clonotypes were defined as sequences sharing the same inferred V gene, J gene, and CDR3 amino acid sequence. The percentage overlap between two repertoires was calculated by dividing the number of shared unique clonotypes by the size of the smaller repertoire. Richness of each repertoire was evaluated using RTK rarefaction, the Chao1 estimator, and Recon v2.1 estimates of unobserved clonotypes. OLGA was used to compute generation probabilities for all TCRbeta clonotypes that the gDNA method yielded from a handful of donors. The immuneACCESS repertoire file appears here via TCRdb, limited to in-frame rearrangements. These files lack a portion of the clones; in checked studies, under half of the deficit traces to unresolved V genes, and the cause of the others is not known. D and trimming come from the DNA, and the V and J calls and clone size come from that table. For this sample there are 2,100,000 or so clones; around 95% appear just once. The ten largest clones represent about 0.13% of the sample.

As concerns this clone: Its antigen is not yet known. Within one base of it there is no much larger clone, and no base qualities were kept. Other DNA sequences from this sample encode an identical CDR3 as well.

From the cysteine up to the phenylalanine, the CDR3 has a length of 14 residues. Only the CDR3 DNA stays, 42 bases, in frame from base 1. Trimming removed 3 bases from V and 2 bases from J, leaving 11 bases between the germline ends. The germline V gene specifies SNHLY as CDR1 and FYNNEI as CDR2. The donors were healthy, HIV-negative adults who had no recently reported acute infections or vaccinations. All donors were Caucasian adults living in Nashville, Tennessee, USA. CD4+ T cells were enriched through magnetic negative selection, after which naive cells were positively selected on CD45RA and the remaining negative fraction served as the memory subset. Blood was collected by leukapheresis, and PBMCs were isolated by Ficoll-Histopaque density gradient centrifugation and then cryopreserved in liquid nitrogen vapor phase. Analytical flow cytometry was used to check the purity and quantity of every magnetically sorted T cell population. Genomic DNA was isolated from every sorted fraction and measured by UV absorbance on a Nanodrop 2000c.

The source is a man younger than 35 in good health. The chain is encoded by TRBV2 joined to TRBJ2-7, with no reliable assignment of the D segment. Sequencing was done on a sample of naive CD4+ T cells sorted from blood. The sample's cell subset or site label is to be understood as: CD45RA+ positively selected. The CDR3 in this case is CASSEGPPTYEQYF. Read as DNA, the sequence is TGTGCCAGCAGTGAGGGTCCCCCTACCTACGAGCAGTACTTC.